This T cell receptor beta chain was sequenced during a study of shared clonotypes between healthy human individuals. Overall study: Three men and a couple of women, aged 18 to 49, were donors.

CDR1 and CDR2 from the germline V gene are GTSNPN and SVGIG (reference sequence). The J segment lost 0 bases and the V segment lost 5 bases, leaving 6 bases of the junction unmatched. The CDR3 has 15 residues. Unsorted PBMC samples were amplified in replicate PCRs containing around 310 ng DNA, about 30,000 T cell genomes. In the authors' workflow: Junction-only sequences without quality scores came from ImmunoSEQ, so filtering differed. Clones were sequenced by immunoSEQ multiplex PCR, and TCRdb holds only the in-frame ones, with some missing. The DNA gave D and trimming, while V, J and clone size come from that table. The data show approximately 500,000 clones, 70% to 80% seen once.

The clonotype originates from a woman aged 35 to 49 in good health. Some clones in this sample may be carry-over from other donors' samples. Sequencing was performed on PBMCs. The rearrangement joins TRBV30 to TRBJ2-3; 9 bases fit TRBD1. The CDR3 bases are TGTGCCTGGGCCGCAGGGACAGGGAGCACAGATACGCAGTATTTT. It encodes CAWAAGTGSTDTQYF.